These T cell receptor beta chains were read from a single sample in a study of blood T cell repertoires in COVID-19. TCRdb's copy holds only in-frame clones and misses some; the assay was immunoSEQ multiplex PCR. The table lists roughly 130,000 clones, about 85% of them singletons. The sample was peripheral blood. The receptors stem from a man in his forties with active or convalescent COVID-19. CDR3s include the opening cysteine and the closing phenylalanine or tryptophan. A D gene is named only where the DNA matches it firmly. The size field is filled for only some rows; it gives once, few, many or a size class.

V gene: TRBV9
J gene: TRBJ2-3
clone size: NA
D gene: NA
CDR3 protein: CASSVYGAGLTDTQYF
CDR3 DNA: TGTGCCAGCAGCGTGTATGGGGCTGGGTTGACAGATACGCAGTATTTT

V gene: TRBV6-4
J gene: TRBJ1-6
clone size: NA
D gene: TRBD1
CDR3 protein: CASSAGTGDNSPLHF
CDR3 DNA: TGTGCCAGCAGTGCCGGGACAGGGGATAATTCACCCCTCCACTTT

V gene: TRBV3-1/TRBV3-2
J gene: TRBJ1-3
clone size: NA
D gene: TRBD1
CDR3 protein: CASSQRRDSSGNTIYF
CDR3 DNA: TGTGCCAGCAGCCAACGCAGGGACAGCTCTGGAAACACCATATATTTT

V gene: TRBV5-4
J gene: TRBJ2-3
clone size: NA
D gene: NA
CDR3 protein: CASSLLAQGTDTQYF
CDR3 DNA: TGTGCCAGCAGCTTACTGGCGCAGGGCACAGATACGCAGTATTTT

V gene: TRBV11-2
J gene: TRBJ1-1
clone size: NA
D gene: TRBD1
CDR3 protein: CASSLGQGATEAFF
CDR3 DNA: TGTGCCAGCAGCTTAGGACAGGGGGCAACTGAAGCTTTCTTT

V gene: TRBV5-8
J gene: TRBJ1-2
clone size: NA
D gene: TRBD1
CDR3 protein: CASSLGGGDGYTF
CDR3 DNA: TGTGCCAGCAGCTTGGGAGGGGGCGACGGCTACACCTTC

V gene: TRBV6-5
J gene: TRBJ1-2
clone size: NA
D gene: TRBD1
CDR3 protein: CASSYSGTEYGYTF
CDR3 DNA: TGTGCCAGCAGTTACTCCGGGACAGAATATGGCTACACCTTC

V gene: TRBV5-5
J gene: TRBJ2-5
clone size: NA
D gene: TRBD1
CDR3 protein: CASSLDRGETQYF
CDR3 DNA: TGTGCCAGCAGCTTGGACAGGGGAGAGACCCAGTACTTC

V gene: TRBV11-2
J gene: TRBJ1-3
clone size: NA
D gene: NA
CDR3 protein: CASSLEGGGGNTIYF
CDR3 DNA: TGTGCCAGCAGCTTGGAGGGAGGGGGTGGAAACACCATATATTTT

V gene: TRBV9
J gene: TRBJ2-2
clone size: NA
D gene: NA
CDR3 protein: CASSPNGMNTGELFF
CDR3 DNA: TGTGCCAGCAGCCCCAACGGGATGAACACCGGGGAGCTGTTTTTT

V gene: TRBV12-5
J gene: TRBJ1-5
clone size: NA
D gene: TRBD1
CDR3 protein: CASGLAWREDRGQPQHF
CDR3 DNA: TGTGCTAGTGGTTTGGCGTGGCGGGAGGACAGGGGTCAGCCCCAGCATTTT

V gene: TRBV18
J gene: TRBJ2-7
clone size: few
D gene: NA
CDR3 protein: CASSPGGREQYF
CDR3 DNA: TGTGCCAGCTCACCGGGGGGTAGGGAGCAGTACTTC

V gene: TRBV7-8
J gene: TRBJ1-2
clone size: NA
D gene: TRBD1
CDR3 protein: CASSLSTGVPYGYTF
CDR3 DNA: TGTGCCAGCAGCTTGTCCACAGGGGTCCCCTATGGCTACACCTTC

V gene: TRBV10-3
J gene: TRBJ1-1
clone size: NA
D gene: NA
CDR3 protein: CAISEVRGDNTEAFF
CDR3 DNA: TGTGCCATCAGTGAAGTTCGGGGTGATAACACTGAAGCTTTCTTT

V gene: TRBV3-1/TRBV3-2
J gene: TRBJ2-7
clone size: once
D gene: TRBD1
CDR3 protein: CASSPRDRAYEQYF
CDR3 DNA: TGTGCCAGCAGCCCCCGGGACAGGGCCTACGAGCAGTACTTC

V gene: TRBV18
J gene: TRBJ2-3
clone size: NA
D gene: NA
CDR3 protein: CASSPGATSSTDTQYF
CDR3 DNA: TGTGCCAGCTCACCAGGGGCAACTTCTAGCACAGATACGCAGTATTTT

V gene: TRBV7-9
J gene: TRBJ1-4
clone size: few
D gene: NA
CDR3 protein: CASSPNRDTNEKLFF
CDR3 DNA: TGTGCCAGCAGCCCCAACAGGGACACTAATGAAAAACTGTTTTTT

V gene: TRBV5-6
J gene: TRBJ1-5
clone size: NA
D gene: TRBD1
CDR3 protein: CASSSSDRGFVQPQHF
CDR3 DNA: TGTGCCAGCAGCTCCTCGGACAGGGGTTTTGTTCAGCCCCAGCATTTT

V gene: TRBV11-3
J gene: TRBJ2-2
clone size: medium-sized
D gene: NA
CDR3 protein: CASSSRDFPGELFF
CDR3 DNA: TGTGCCAGCAGCTCCCGGGACTTTCCCGGGGAGCTGTTTTTT

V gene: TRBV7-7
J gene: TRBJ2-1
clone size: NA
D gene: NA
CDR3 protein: CASSLVEAGSFNEQFF
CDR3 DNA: TGTGCCAGCAGCTTAGTAGAGGCGGGGTCCTTCAATGAGCAGTTCTTC

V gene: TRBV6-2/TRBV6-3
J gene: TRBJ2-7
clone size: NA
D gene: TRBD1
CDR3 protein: CASSTDRGINYEQYF
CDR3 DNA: TGTGCCAGCAGTACCGACAGGGGTATTAATTACGAGCAGTACTTC

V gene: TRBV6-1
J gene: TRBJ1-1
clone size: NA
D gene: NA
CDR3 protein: CASSEGGRFNTEAFF
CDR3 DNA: TGTGCCAGCAGTGAGGGGGGTCGGTTCAACACTGAAGCTTTCTTT

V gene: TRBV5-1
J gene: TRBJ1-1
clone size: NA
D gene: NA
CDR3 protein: CASRVTELNTEAFF
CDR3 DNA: TGCGCCAGCAGGGTGACAGAGTTGAACACTGAAGCTTTCTTT

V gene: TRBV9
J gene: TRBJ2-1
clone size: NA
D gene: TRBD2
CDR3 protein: CASSVIAGSYNEQFF
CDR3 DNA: TGTGCCAGCAGCGTAATAGCGGGCTCCTACAATGAGCAGTTCTTC

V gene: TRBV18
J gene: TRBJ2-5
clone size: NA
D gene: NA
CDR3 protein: CASSPQGVETQYF
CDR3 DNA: TGTGCCAGCTCACCACAGGGGGTGGAGACCCAGTACTTC

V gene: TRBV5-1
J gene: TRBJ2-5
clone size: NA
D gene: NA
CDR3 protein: CASSLRGWGETQYF
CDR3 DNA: TGCGCCAGCAGCCTACGGGGATGGGGAGAGACCCAGTACTTC

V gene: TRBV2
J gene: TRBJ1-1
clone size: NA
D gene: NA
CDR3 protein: CASRYGGLTNTEAFF
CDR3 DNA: TGTGCCAGCAGATATGGAGGGCTAACTAACACTGAAGCTTTCTTT

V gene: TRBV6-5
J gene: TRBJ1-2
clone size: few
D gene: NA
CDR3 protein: CASGLPNYGYTF
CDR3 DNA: TGTGCCAGCGGACTTCCTAACTATGGCTACACCTTC

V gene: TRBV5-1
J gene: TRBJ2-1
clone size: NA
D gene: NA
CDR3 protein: CASSSREYEQFF
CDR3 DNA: TGCGCCAGCAGCTCAAGGGAGTATGAGCAGTTCTTC

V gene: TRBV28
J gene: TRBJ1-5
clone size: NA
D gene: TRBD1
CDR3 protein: CASRSGQGANQPQHF
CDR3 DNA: TGTGCCAGCAGAAGCGGACAGGGGGCCAATCAGCCCCAGCATTTT

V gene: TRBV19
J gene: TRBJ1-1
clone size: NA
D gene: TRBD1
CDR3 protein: CASSMGQGAYTEAFF
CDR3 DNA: TGTGCCAGTAGTATGGGGCAGGGGGCGTACACTGAAGCTTTCTTT

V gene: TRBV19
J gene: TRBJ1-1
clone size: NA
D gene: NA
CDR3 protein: CASSPYLPGSGVGTEAFF
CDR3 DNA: TGTGCCAGTAGCCCTTATCTCCCGGGTTCGGGGGTAGGCACTGAAGCTTTCTTT

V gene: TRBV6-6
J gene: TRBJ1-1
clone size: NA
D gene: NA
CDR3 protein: CASSFPEMNTEAFF
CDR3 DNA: TGTGCCAGCAGCTTTCCCGAGATGAACACTGAAGCTTTCTTT

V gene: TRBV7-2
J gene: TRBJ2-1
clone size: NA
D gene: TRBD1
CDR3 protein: CASSPEGQGAQQFF
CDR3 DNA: TGTGCCAGCAGCCCCGAAGGACAGGGGGCCCAGCAGTTCTTC

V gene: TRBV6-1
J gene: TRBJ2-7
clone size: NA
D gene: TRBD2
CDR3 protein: CASSGGGGALGYEQYF
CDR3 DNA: TGTGCCAGCAGTGGCGGCGGGGGTGCTTTGGGCTACGAGCAGTACTTC

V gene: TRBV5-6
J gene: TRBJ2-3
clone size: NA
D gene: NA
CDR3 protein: CASTRRSTDTQYF
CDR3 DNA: TGTGCCAGCACCCGTCGGAGTACAGATACGCAGTATTTT

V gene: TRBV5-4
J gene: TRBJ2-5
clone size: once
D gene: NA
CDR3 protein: CASSQVEAYQETQYF
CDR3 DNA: TGTGCCAGCAGCCAAGTCGAGGCGTACCAAGAGACCCAGTACTTC

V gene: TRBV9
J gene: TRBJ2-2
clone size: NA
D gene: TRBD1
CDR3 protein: CASSARDRNTGELFF
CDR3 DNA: TGTGCCAGCAGCGCCCGGGACAGGAACACCGGGGAGCTGTTTTTT

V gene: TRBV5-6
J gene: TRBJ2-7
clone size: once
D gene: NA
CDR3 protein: CASSRGQSYEQYF
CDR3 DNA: TGTGCCAGCAGCCGCGGACAGTCCTACGAGCAGTACTTC

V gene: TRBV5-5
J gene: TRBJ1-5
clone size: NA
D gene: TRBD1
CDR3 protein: CASSLGQGDQPQHF
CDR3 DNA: TGTGCCAGCAGCTTGGGACAGGGGGATCAGCCCCAGCATTTT

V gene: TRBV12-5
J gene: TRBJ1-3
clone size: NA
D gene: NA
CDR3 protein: CASGLSGPADISGNTIYF
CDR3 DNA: TGTGCTAGTGGTTTGTCCGGTCCTGCAGACATCTCTGGAAACACCATATATTTT

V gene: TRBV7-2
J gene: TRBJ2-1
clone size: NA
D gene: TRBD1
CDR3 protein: CASSLAAIDRGRDEQFF
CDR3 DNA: TGTGCCAGCAGCTTAGCGGCCATCGACAGGGGGCGCGATGAGCAGTTCTTC

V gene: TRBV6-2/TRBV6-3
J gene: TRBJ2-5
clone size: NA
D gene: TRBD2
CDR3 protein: CASSYPTSVYQETQYF
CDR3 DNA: TGTGCCAGCAGTTACCCGACTAGCGTGTACCAAGAGACCCAGTACTTC

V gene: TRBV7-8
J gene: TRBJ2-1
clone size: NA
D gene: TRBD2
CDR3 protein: CASSGRTSKLFGEQFF
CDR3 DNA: TGTGCCAGCAGCGGCAGGACTAGCAAGTTGTTCGGTGAGCAGTTCTTC

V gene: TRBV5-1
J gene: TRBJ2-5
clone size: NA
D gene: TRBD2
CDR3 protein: CASSYSGEETQYF
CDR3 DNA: TGCGCCAGCAGTTACAGCGGGGAAGAGACCCAGTACTTC

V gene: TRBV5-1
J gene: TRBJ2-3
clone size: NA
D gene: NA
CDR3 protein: CASSLSPAGTSTDTQYF
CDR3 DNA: TGCGCCAGCAGCTTGAGTCCCGCCGGGACAAGCACAGATACGCAGTATTTT

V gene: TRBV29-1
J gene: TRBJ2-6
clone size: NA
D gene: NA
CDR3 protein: CSVDGSSGANVLTF
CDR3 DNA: TGCAGCGTTGATGGGAGCTCTGGGGCCAACGTCCTGACTTTC

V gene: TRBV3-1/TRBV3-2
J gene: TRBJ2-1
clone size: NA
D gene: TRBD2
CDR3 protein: CASSRTTSGRAREQFF
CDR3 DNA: TGTGCCAGCAGCCGAACGACTAGCGGGAGAGCCAGGGAGCAGTTCTTC

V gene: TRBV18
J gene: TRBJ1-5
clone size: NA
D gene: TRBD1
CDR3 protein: CASSPMGQGANQPQHF
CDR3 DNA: TGTGCCAGCTCACCTATGGGACAGGGGGCGAACCAGCCCCAGCATTTT

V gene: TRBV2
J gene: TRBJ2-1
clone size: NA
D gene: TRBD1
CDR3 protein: CASTTGNHYNEQFF
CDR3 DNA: TGTGCCAGCACGACAGGGAATCACTACAATGAGCAGTTCTTC